The 32 T cell receptor beta chains listed next were all sequenced from one sample in a study of blood T cell repertoires in COVID-19. TCRdb's table, derived via immunoSEQ multiplex PCR, lists solely in-frame clones and lacks some. Of about 190,000 clones listed, almost 90% are singletons. Material: peripheral blood. These receptors were obtained from a man younger than 30 with active or convalescent COVID-19.

The rearrangement joins TRBV7-8 to TRBJ2-6, with D unresolved. The CDR3 has 15 amino acids. With 5 bases removed from V and 4 bases from J, the gap between germline ends came to 12 bases. Germline CDR1 is SGHVS and CDR2 is FQNEAQ. DNA of the CDR3: TGTGCCAGCAGCCCGCCGTTAGCCGGGGCCAACGTCCTGACTTTC. This codes for CASSPPLAGANVLTF. Full variable domain (outside the CDR3, taken from reference TRBV7-8 and TRBJ2-6): GAGVSQSPRYKVAKRGQDVALRCDPISGHVSLFWYQQALGQGPEFLTYFQNEAQLDKSGLPSDRFFAERPEGSVSTLKIQRTQQEDSAVYLCASSPPLAGANVLTFGAGSRLTVL.

CDR3 sequence (DNA): TGTGCCAGCAGCTTAGATAACGGAGATACGCAGTATTTT. Encoded protein: CASSLDNGDTQYF. The genes are TRBV11-2 and TRBJ2-3; D gene uncertain. The CDR3 is 13 amino acids. V gave up 0 bases and J gave up 5 bases, with 6 bases separating them. The germline CDR1 and CDR2 sequences are SGHAT and FQNNGV.

This clone was counted between two and nine times. This chain uses TRBV5-1 with TRBJ1-1; weak D call: TRBD1 (5 bases). Germline lookup yields CDR1 SGHRS and CDR2 YFSETQ. Trimming pared 4 bases from V and 7 bases from J, leaving 20 bases between. The CDR3 has 15 residues. CDR3 loop: CASSNIVGGLNEAFF. CDR3 coding DNA: TGCGCCAGCAGCAATATAGTCGGGGGGTTGAATGAAGCTTTCTTT.

The chain recombines TRBV9 with TRBJ1-1; the match to TRBD1 covers 9 bases. CDR1 SGDLS and CDR2 YYNGEE come from the germline V gene. The CDR3 length is 17 residues. V gave up 4 bases and J gave up 5 bases; unmatched junction bases: 15. CDR3 DNA sequence: TGTGCCAGCAGCACCCAAAAACAGGGGGCGCTGGGTACTGAAGCTTTCTTT. Its protein product is CASSTQKQGALGTEAFF.

The rearrangement joins TRBV2 to TRBJ2-1; possibly TRBD2 for D (5 bases). Germline assignment: CDR1 SNHLY and CDR2 FYNNEI. This CDR3 is built from 13 residues. V was clipped by 6 bases and J by 0 bases, with 6 bases between them. The CDR3 here is CASRGSSYNEQFF. In DNA form, the CDR3 reads TGTGCCAGCAGGGGGAGCTCCTACAATGAGCAGTTCTTC.

The genes are TRBV28 and TRBJ2-1; TRBD2 is a possible D gene (6 bases). The CDR3 has 15 amino acids. The V gene lost 1 base and the J gene lost 4 bases, with 11 bases spanning the gap. Germline lookup yields CDR1 MDHEN and CDR2 SYDVKM. The CDR3 DNA sequence: TGTGCCAGCAGTTTATTAGGAGGGACTTACAATGAGCAGTTCTTC. It codes for CASSLLGGTYNEQFF.

V and J are TRBV10-2 and TRBJ2-2, with 10 bases that match TRBD2. J lost 1 base, V lost 6 bases, and 5 bases had no gene match. CDR1 WSHSY and CDR2 SAAADI come from the germline V gene. This CDR3 spans 16 amino acids. The CDR3 nucleotides read TGCGCCAGCAGCGCTAGCGGGGGACGGAACACCGGGGAGCTGTTTTTT. This sequence encodes CASSASGGRNTGELFF.

This clone was seen just once. The rearrangement uses TRBV7-9 and TRBJ2-3; 10 positions match TRBD2. Germline assignment: CDR1 SEHNR and CDR2 FQNEAQ (reference sequence). CDR3 size: 15 residues. V shed 5 bases, J shed 4 bases, and the junction held 6 bases outside the gene matches. CDR3 amino acids: CASSRSSGSADTQYF. The DNA of the CDR3 is TGTGCCAGCAGCCGATCTAGCGGGAGCGCAGATACGCAGTATTTT.

The chain joins TRBV5-8 to TRBJ2-5; tentative D call: TRBD2 (7 bases). This CDR3 is 13 amino acids long. The germline V gene encodes CDR1 SGHTS and CDR2 YDEGEE. V shed 10 bases and J shed 6 bases, with 19 bases lying between them. The CDR3 sequence: CAGDSGGRQTQYF. In DNA, the CDR3 is TGTGCCGGGGATTCGGGGGGCAGGCAGACCCAGTACTTC.

The CDR3 region has the DNA TGTGCCAGCAGTGAACATCCCGGAGGTGAAGCTTTCTTT. Protein product: CASSEHPGGEAFF. The V call is TRBV25-1, the J call TRBJ1-1; D call uncertain. This CDR3 region has 13 residues. The V end was cut by 2 bases, the J end by 7 bases, with 11 bases between. Germline V gene data show CDR1 as MGHDK and CDR2 as SYGVNS.

The chain joins TRBV2 to TRBJ2-5; maybe TRBD1 (6 bases). This CDR3 comprises 15 residues. From germline, CDR1 is SNHLY and CDR2 FYNNEI. V was pared by 9 bases and J by 1 base, with 18 bases between. DNA for the CDR3: TGTGCCAGTCAGACACGCAGACAGGTCCAAGAGACCCAGTACTTC. Its translation: CASQTRRQVQETQYF.

The chain couples TRBV6-1 to TRBJ1-1, with TRBD1 matching over 9 bases. Germline loops: CDR1 MNHNS, CDR2 SASEGT. The CDR3 runs to 17 residues. J lost 0 bases, V lost 4 bases, and 9 bases had no gene match. The CDR3 DNA is TGTGCCAGCAGTGCACTACAGGGGGCTGTACTGAACACTGAAGCTTTCTTT. Residues: CASSALQGAVLNTEAFF.

V gene TRBV19 combines with J gene TRBJ2-7, with 9 positions matching TRBD2. J was trimmed by 3 bases and V by 2 bases; bases with no gene match: 2. CDR3 size: 14 residues. Germline-derived CDR1 and CDR2 are LNHDA and SQIVND (reference sequence). This CDR3 reads CASSIRAGGYEQYF. CDR3 DNA sequence: TGTGCCAGTAGTATAAGAGCGGGAGGCTACGAGCAGTACTTC.

The rearrangement joins TRBV10-2 to TRBJ2-2; possibly TRBD1 for D (6 bases). Looked up from germline, CDR1 is WSHSY and CDR2 is SAAADI. This CDR3 has 16 residues. V gave up 4 bases and J gave up 4 bases, with 16 bases separating them. The CDR3 region is CASSGGLAVSTGELFF. Written as DNA, the CDR3 is TGCGCCAGCAGTGGGGGGCTGGCCGTATCCACCGGGGAGCTGTTTTTT.

By share of the sample, this clone is medium-sized. The chain carries TRBV6-4 and TRBJ2-3, with 8 bases aligning to TRBD2. Germline V gives CDR1 MRHNA, CDR2 SNTAGT. This CDR3 has 14 amino acids. The J segment lost 1 base and the V segment lost 3 bases, leaving 0 bases of the junction unmatched. The CDR3 region is CASSERGGTDTQYF. Written as DNA, the CDR3 is TGTGCCAGCAGTGAGCGGGGGGGCACAGATACGCAGTATTTT.

The chain is built from TRBV11-1 and TRBJ2-1, with D perhaps TRBD2 (6 bases). Per germline, CDR1 SGHAT and CDR2 FQDESV (reference sequence). This CDR3 has 15 residues. Trimming took off 2 bases at V and 0 bases at J, with 8 bases between the two ends. The CDR3 nucleotides are TGTGCCAGCAGCTTAACGGGAGCCTCCTACAATGAGCAGTTCTTC. Translating gives CASSLTGASYNEQFF. Together with reference TRBV11-1 and TRBJ2-1, the CDR3 gives the full variable domain: EAEVAQSPRYKITEKSQAVAFWCDPISGHATLYWYRQILGQGPELLVQFQDESVVDDSQLPKDRFSAERLKGVDSTLKIQPAELGDSAMYLCASSLTGASYNEQFFGPGTRLTVL.

The rearrangement links TRBV19 to TRBJ1-5; D gene uncertain. V was clipped by 7 bases and J by 0 bases, with 19 bases between them. There are 17 residues in the CDR3. From germline, CDR1 is LNHDA and CDR2 SQIVND (reference sequence). CDR3 sequence: CASMGYLGENSNQPQHF. The DNA for the CDR3 is TGTGCCAGTATGGGTTATTTGGGAGAGAATAGCAATCAGCCCCAGCATTTT.

This rearrangement joins TRBV28 to TRBJ1-1; no definite D call. V gave up 3 bases and J gave up 4 bases, with 12 bases separating them. The CDR3 sequence is 14 residues long. The germline V gene encodes CDR1 MDHEN and CDR2 SYDVKM. The CDR3 loop reads CASSFVNGITEAFF. The DNA of the CDR3 is TGTGCCAGCAGTTTTGTAAACGGGATCACTGAAGCTTTCTTT. Full variable domain (missing parts from reference TRBV28 and TRBJ1-1): DVKVTQSSRYLVKRTGEKVFLECVQDMDHENMFWYRQDPGLGLRLIYFSYDVKMKEKGDIPEGYSVSREKKERFSLILESASTNQTSMYLCASSFVNGITEAFFGQGTRLTVV.

The chain uses TRBV6-4 and TRBJ1-3, with TRBD1 matching 9 bases. The ends lost 8 bases at V and 7 bases at J; junction bases unmatched: 9. Germline V gene lookup returns CDR1 MRHNA and CDR2 SNTAGT. The CDR3 covers 14 residues. The CDR3 bases are TGTGCCAGCGGGACGGGACAGGGCCGCAACACCATATATTTT. This encodes CASGTGQGRNTIYF.

The rearrangement joins TRBV9 to TRBJ2-1, with TRBD2 identical over 7 bases. In germline, CDR1 is SGDLS, CDR2 YYNGEE. The CDR3 has 20 residues. Unmatched junction bases numbered 19, after V lost 4 bases and J lost 0 bases. This CDR3 is CASSPPGGERDSNSYNEQFF. CDR3 sequence (DNA): TGTGCCAGCAGCCCCCCCGGCGGTGAGCGGGACTCTAACTCCTACAATGAGCAGTTCTTC.

The chain joins TRBV10-3 to TRBJ2-7; TRBD2 agrees at 7 bases. The ends lost 4 bases at V and 7 bases at J; junction bases unmatched: 4. Germline assignment: CDR1 ENHRY and CDR2 SYGVKD. This CDR3 is 12 amino acids long. CDR3 nucleotides: TGTGCCATCAGTGGGGCGGGGGTGGAGCAGTACTTC. It encodes CAISGAGVEQYF.

The chain carries TRBV7-9 and TRBJ1-4; 12 positions agree with TRBD1. After removal of 5 bases from V and 0 bases from J, the junction contained 7 bases not matched to a gene. Per the germline V gene, CDR1 is SEHNR and CDR2 is FQNEAQ (reference sequence). This CDR3 is built from 18 residues. The CDR3 bases are TGTGCCAGCAGCCACGGGGGACAGGGGGCCGCAACTAATGAAAAACTGTTTTTT. The encoded protein is CASSHGGQGAATNEKLFF. Filled out from reference TRBV7-9 and TRBJ1-4, the complete variable domain reads DTGVSQNPRHKITKRGQNVTFRCDPISEHNRLYWYRQTLGQGPEFLTYFQNEAQLEKSRLLSDRFSAERPKGSFSTLEIQRTEQGDSAMYLCASSHGGQGAATNEKLFFGSGTQLSVL.

This chain links TRBV7-3 with TRBJ1-2, with TRBD1 as a possible D gene (5 bases). V lost 5 bases and J lost 8, with 21 bases in between. The CDR3 consists of 15 residues. Germline CDR1 is SGHTA and CDR2 is FQGTGA. Here the CDR3 reads CASSPGGADLEGYTF. The CDR3 nucleotides read TGTGCCAGCAGCCCCGGCGGGGCCGACCTGGAAGGCTACACCTTC. Full variable domain (outside the CDR3, taken from reference TRBV7-3 and TRBJ1-2): GAGVSQTPSNKVTEKGKYVELRCDPISGHTALYWYRQSLGQGPEFLIYFQGTGAADDSGLPNDRFFAVRPEGSVSTLKIQRTERGDSAVYLCASSPGGADLEGYTFGSGTRLTVV.

V gene TRBV5-6 combines with J gene TRBJ2-6; D is perhaps TRBD2 (5 bases). Per the germline V gene, CDR1 is SGHDT and CDR2 is YYEEEE. The germline V and J ends were trimmed by 0 bases and 0 bases, with 10 bases remaining between them. This CDR3 comprises 17 residues. The CDR3 spells CASSLGGRISGANVLTF. In DNA, the CDR3 is TGTGCCAGCAGCTTGGGAGGGCGAATCTCTGGGGCCAACGTCCTGACTTTC.

CDR3 DNA: TGTGCCAGCAGCCGGGACAGGGGGCAGTTTTATGGAAACACCATATATTTT. This encodes CASSRDRGQFYGNTIYF. The chain is built from TRBV2 and TRBJ1-3, with 12 bases identical to TRBD1. V trimming: 6 bases; J trimming: 3 bases; junction bases outside the gene matches: 9. There are 17 residues in the CDR3. CDR1 and CDR2 (germline): SNHLY, FYNNEI.

This rearrangement joins TRBV30 to TRBJ1-4; no firm D call. Trimming took 1 base from V and 8 from J, leaving 11 bases between them. The germline V gene has CDR1 GTSNPN and CDR2 SVGIG (reference sequence). The CDR3 runs to 13 residues. CDR3 sequence: CAWSEAAGEKLFF. The CDR3 nucleotides are TGTGCCTGGAGTGAGGCGGCTGGGGAAAAACTGTTTTTT.

V and J are TRBV7-8 and TRBJ1-5, with no clear D. The CDR3 length is 14 residues. The germline gives CDR1 SGHVS, CDR2 FQNEAQ. V gave up 5 bases and J gave up 6 bases, with 14 bases separating them. CDR3 DNA sequence: TGTGCCAGCAGCACCGTCCGGGTACGTCAGCCCCAGCATTTT. Its protein product is CASSTVRVRQPQHF.

The sample holds one count of this clone. The CDR3: CASRQGGQPQHF. For the CDR3, the DNA is TGTGCCAGCCGACAGGGTGGTCAGCCCCAGCATTTT. J is TRBJ1-5 and V is TRBV12-3 or TRBV12-4, with 7 positions matching TRBD1. The CDR3 consists of 12 residues. V was clipped by 8 bases and J by 6 bases; unmatched bases: 4.

The J gene is TRBJ2-3, the V gene TRBV7-2, with 11 nucleotides matching TRBD2. The V gene end was trimmed by 5 bases and the J gene end by 1 base; junction bases not matched to a gene: 5. Germline values: CDR1 SGHTA, CDR2 FQGNSA. The CDR3 is 16 residues long. CDR3 sequence: CASSPTSGRGTDTQYF. DNA for the CDR3: TGTGCCAGCAGCCCAACTAGCGGGAGAGGCACAGATACGCAGTATTTT.

This chain links TRBV4-2 with TRBJ2-1; D ambiguous. The V end was cut by 0 bases, the J end by 5 bases, with 14 bases between. The CDR3 has 16 residues. Germline CDR1 reads LGHNA; CDR2 reads YNFKEQ. The CDR3, as DNA: TGTGCCAGCAGCCAAGATTTGCCTACCCGAGACAATGAGCAGTTCTTC. Translating it yields CASSQDLPTRDNEQFF.

This clone was counted once. The chain recombines TRBV5-4 with TRBJ1-3; no firm D call. From germline, CDR1 is SGHNT and CDR2 YYREEE (reference sequence). Trimming removed 3 bases at V and 4 bases at J, with 11 bases between. This CDR3 region has 14 residues. CDR3 sequence: CASSSDFNGNTIYF. CDR3 nucleotide sequence: TGTGCCAGCAGCTCAGACTTCAACGGAAACACCATATATTTT. The complete variable domain, with remaining parts taken from reference TRBV5-4 and TRBJ1-3, reads ETGVTQSPTHLIKTRGQQVTLRCSSQSGHNTVSWYQQALGQGPQFIFQYYREEENGRGNFPPRFSGLQFPNYSSELNVNALELDDSALYLCASSSDFNGNTIYFGEGSWLTVV.

The chain employs TRBV25-1 and TRBJ2-1; tentatively, D is TRBD2 (6 bases). V was cut by 3 bases and J by 8 bases, with 17 bases left in between. Germline loops: CDR1 MGHDK, CDR2 SYGVNS. This CDR3 region has 15 residues. CDR3 in amino acids: CASSEWRGKADEQFF. Here the CDR3 DNA reads TGTGCCAGCAGTGAGTGGCGGGGAAAAGCGGATGAGCAGTTCTTC.